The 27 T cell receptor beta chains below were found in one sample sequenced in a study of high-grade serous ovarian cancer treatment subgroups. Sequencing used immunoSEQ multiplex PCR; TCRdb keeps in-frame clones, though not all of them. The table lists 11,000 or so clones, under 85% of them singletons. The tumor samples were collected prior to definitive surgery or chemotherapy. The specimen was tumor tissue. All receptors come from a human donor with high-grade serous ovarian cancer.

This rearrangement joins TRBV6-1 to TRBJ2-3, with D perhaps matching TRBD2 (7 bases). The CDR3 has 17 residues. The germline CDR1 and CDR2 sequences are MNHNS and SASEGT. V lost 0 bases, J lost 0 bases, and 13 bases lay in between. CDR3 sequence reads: CASSEALSGGSTDTQYF. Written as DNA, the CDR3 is TGTGCCAGCAGTGAAGCGCTTTCGGGGGGCAGCACAGATACGCAGTATTTT.

CDR3 sequence: CASTPEAPAVNEQFF. The CDR3 DNA reads TGTGCCAGCACCCCAGAGGCCCCGGCGGTGAATGAGCAGTTCTTC. J is TRBJ2-1 and V is TRBV9; D is uncertain. The V and J ends lost 6 bases and 7 bases respectively, with 20 bases between them. CDR1 is SGDLS, CDR2 YYNGEE, per germline. This CDR3 comprises 15 residues.

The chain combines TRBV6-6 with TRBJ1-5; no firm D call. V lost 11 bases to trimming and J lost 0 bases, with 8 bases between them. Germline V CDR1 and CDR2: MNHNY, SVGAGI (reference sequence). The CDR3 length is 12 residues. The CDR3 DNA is TGTGCCGGGGTTTATAGCAATCAGCCCCAGCATTTT. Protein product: CAGVYSNQPQHF.

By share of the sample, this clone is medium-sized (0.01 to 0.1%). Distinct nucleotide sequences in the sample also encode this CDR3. CDR3 residues: CASSVLADTQYF. Written as DNA, the CDR3 is TGTGCCAGCAGCGTATTGGCAGATACGCAGTATTTT. The rearrangement uses TRBV9 and TRBJ2-3; D gene uncertain. There are 12 residues in the CDR3. Per germline, CDR1 SGDLS and CDR2 YYNGEE. V was pared by 1 base and J by 4 bases, with 4 bases between. Filled out from reference TRBV9 and TRBJ2-3, the complete variable domain reads DSGVTQTPKHLITATGQRVTLRCSPRSGDLSVYWYQQSLDQGLQFLIQYYNGEERAKGNILERFSAQQFPDLHSELNLSSLELGDSALYFCASSVLADTQYFGPGTRLTVL.

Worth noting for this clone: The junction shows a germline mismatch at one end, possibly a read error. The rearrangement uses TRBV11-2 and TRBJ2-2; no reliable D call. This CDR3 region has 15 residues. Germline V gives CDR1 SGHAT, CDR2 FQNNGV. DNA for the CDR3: TGTGCCAGCAGATTAGCTCAAACGAACACCGGGGAGCTGTTTTTT. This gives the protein CASRLAQTNTGELFF.

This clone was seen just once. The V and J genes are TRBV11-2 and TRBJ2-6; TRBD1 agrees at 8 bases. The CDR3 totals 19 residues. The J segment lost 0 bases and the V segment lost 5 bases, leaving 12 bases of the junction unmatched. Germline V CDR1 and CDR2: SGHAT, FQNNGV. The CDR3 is CASSPRMGQANSGANVLTF. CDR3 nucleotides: TGTGCCAGCAGCCCAAGAATGGGACAGGCGAACTCTGGGGCCAACGTCCTGACTTTC.

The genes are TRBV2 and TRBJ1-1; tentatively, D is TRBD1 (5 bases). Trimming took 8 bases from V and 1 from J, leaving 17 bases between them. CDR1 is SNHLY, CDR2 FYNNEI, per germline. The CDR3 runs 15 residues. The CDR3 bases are TGTGCCAGCCCCCGAAAGGGTGGGGGGAACACTGAAGCTTTCTTT. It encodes CASPRKGGGNTEAFF. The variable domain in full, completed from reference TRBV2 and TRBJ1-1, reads EPEVTQTPSHQVTQMGQEVILRCVPISNHLYFYWYRQILGQKVEFLVSFYNNEISEKSEIFDDQFSVERPDGSNFTLKIRSTKLEDSAMYFCASPRKGGGNTEAFFGQGTRLTVV.

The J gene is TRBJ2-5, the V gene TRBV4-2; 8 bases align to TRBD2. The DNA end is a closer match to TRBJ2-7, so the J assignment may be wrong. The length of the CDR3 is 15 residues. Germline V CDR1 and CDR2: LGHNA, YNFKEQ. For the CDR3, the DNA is TGTGCCAGCAGCCAGACTAGCGCGAGAACCTACGAGCAGTACTTC. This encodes CASSQTSARTYEQYF.

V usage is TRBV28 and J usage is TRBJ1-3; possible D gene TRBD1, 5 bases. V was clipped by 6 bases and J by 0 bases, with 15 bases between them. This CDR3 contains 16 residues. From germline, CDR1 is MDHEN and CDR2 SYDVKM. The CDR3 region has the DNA TGTGCCAGCAGAAGACAGATTATTTACTCTGGAAACACCATATATTTT. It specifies CASRRQIIYSGNTIYF. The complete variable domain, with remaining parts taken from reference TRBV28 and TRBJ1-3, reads DVKVTQSSRYLVKRTGEKVFLECVQDMDHENMFWYRQDPGLGLRLIYFSYDVKMKEKGDIPEGYSVSREKKERFSLILESASTNQTSMYLCASRRQIIYSGNTIYFGEGSWLTVV.

For the CDR3, the DNA is TGTGCCAGCAGTTTATACAGGGAAGGGGCCAACGTCCTGACTTTC. It translates to CASSLYREGANVLTF. J is TRBJ2-6 and V is TRBV28; maybe TRBD1 (6 bases). V gave up 1 base and J gave up 4 bases, with 8 bases separating them. The CDR3 is 15 residues long. Germline lookup yields CDR1 MDHEN and CDR2 SYDVKM.

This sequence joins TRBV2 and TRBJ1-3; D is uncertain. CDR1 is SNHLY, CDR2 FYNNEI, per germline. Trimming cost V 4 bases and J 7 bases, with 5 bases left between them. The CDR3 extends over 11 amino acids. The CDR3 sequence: CASSAFNTIYF. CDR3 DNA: TGTGCCAGCAGTGCTTTTAACACCATATATTTT.

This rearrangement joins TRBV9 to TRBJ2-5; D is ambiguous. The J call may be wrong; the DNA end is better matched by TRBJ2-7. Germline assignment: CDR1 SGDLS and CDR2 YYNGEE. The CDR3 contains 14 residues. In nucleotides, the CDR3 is TGTGCCAGCAGCGTAGGGGTTAGCTTGCACGAGCAGTACTTC. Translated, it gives CASSVGVSLHEQYF.

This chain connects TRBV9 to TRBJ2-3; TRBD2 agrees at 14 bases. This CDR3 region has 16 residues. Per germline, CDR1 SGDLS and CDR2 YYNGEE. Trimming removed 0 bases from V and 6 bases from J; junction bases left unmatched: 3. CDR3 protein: CASSVEWTSGRDTQYF. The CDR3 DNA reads TGTGCCAGCAGCGTAGAGTGGACTAGCGGGAGGGATACGCAGTATTTT.

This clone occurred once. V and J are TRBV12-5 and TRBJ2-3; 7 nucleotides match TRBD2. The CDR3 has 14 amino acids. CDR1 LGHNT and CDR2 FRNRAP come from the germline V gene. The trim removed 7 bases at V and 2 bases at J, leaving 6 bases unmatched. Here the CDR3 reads CASVWRESTDTQYF. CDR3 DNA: TGTGCTAGTGTGTGGCGGGAGTCCACAGATACGCAGTATTTT.

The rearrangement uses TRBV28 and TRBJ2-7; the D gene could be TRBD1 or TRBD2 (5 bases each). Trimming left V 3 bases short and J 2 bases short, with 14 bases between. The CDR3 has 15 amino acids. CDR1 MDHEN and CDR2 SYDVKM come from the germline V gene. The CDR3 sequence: CASSFAGRPAYEQYF. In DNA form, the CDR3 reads TGTGCCAGCAGTTTTGCAGGGAGACCCGCCTACGAGCAGTACTTC.

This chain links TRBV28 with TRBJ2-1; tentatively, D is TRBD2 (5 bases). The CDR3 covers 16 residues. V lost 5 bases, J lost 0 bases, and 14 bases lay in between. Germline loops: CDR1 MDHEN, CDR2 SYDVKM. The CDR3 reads CASSQLSVGSYNEQFF. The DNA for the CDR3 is TGTGCCAGCAGTCAACTTAGCGTAGGCTCCTACAATGAGCAGTTCTTC.

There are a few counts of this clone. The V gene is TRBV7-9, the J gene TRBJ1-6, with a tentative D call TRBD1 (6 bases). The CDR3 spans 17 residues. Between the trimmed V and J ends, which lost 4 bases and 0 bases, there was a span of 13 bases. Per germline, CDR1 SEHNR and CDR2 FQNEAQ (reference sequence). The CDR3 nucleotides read TGTGCCAGCAGCTGGACAGCTCCAGACTCCTATAATTCACCCCTCCACTTT. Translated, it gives CASSWTAPDSYNSPLHF.

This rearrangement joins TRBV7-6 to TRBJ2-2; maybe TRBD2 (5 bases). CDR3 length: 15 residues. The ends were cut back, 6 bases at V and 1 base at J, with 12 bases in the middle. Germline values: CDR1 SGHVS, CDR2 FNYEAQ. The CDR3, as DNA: TGTGCCAGCAGTTCTTGGGGAGAGAACACCGGGGAGCTGTTTTTT. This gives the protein CASSSWGENTGELFF.

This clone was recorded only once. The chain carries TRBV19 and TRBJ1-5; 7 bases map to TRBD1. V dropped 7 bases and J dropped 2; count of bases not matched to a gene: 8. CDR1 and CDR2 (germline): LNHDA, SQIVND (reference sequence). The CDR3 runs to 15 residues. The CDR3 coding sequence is TGTGCCAGTACCGACTCCGGACAGGGCAATCAGCCCCAGCATTTT. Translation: CASTDSGQGNQPQHF.

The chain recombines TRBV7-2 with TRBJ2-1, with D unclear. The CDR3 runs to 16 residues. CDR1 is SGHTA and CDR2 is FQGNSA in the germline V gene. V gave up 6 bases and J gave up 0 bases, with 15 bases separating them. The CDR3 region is CASRLHTESSYNEQFF. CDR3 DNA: TGTGCCAGCAGGCTCCATACAGAGAGCTCCTACAATGAGCAGTTCTTC. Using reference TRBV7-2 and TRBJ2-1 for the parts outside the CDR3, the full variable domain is GAGVSQSPSNKVTEKGKDVELRCDPISGHTALYWYRQSLGQGLEFLIYFQGNSAPDKSGLPSDRFSAERTGGSVSTLTIQRTQQEDSAVYLCASRLHTESSYNEQFFGPGTRLTVL.

CDR3 sequence: CASSTSGRLNEQYF. The CDR3 DNA follows: TGTGCCAGCAGTACTAGCGGGAGACTCAACGAGCAGTACTTC. The chain combines TRBV2 with TRBJ2-7, with 11 bases fitting TRBD2. The CDR3 spans 14 residues. Germline V gene data show CDR1 as SNHLY and CDR2 as FYNNEI. Unmatched junction bases numbered 5, after V lost 5 bases and J lost 5 bases.

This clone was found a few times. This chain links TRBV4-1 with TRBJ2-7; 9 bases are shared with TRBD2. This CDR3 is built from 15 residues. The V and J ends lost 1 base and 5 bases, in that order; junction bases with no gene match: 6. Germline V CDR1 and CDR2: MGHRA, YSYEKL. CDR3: CASSQGASGIDEQYF. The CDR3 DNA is TGCGCCAGCAGCCAAGGCGCTAGCGGGATCGACGAGCAGTACTTC.

CDR3 sequence reads: CASSEALIPWTANQPQHF. CDR3 sequence (DNA): TGTGCCAGCAGTGAAGCCCTAATACCATGGACAGCTAATCAGCCCCAGCATTTT. The V call is TRBV6-1, the J call TRBJ1-5; TRBD1 is a possible D gene (6 bases). The CDR3 has 18 amino acids. Per germline, CDR1 MNHNS and CDR2 SASEGT. The V end lost 0 bases, the J end lost 4 bases, and 19 bases lay between the germline ends.

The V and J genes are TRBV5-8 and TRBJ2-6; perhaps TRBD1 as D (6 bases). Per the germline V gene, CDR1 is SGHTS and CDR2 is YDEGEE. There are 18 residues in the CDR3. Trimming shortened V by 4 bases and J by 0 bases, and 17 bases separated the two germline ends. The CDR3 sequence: CASSRTGSGASGANVLTF. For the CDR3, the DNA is TGTGCCAGCAGCCGAACAGGGTCAGGGGCCTCTGGGGCCAACGTCCTGACTTTC.

For the CDR3, the DNA is TGTGCCAGTAGTATAGATCACGGGGCTTTACAGCCCCAGCATTTT. Translation: CASSIDHGALQPQHF. The chain uses TRBV19 and TRBJ1-5, with TRBD1 as a possible D gene (5 bases). The CDR3 sequence is 15 residues long. CDR1 and CDR2 from the germline V gene are LNHDA and SQIVND (reference sequence). V dropped 0 bases and J dropped 7 bases, with 13 bases sitting between them.

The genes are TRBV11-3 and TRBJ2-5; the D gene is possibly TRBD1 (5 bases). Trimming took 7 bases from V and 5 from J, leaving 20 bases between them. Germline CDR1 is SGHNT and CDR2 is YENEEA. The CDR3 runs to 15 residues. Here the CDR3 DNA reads TGTGCCAGCATGCCAATCGACCAGGGAAGCGAGACCCAGTACTTC. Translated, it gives CASMPIDQGSETQYF.

The CDR3 region has the DNA TGCGCCAGCAGCTTGTCTACGGGGGGACAAGAGACCCAGTACTTC. This codes for CASSLSTGGQETQYF. The rearrangement links TRBV5-1 to TRBJ2-5; TRBD2 matches at 7 bases. CDR3 length: 15 residues. Germline assignment: CDR1 SGHRS and CDR2 YFSETQ. Trimming at V came to 1 base and at J to 2 bases, leaving 5 bases not matched to a gene.